Described below is a single T cell receptor (beta chain) sequence and its context. The target antigen is unknown. PCR amplification relied on 60 Vbeta primers (plus 13 Jbeta primers). The protocol was immunoSEQ multiplex PCR, while the TCRdb copy is restricted to in-frame clones and leaves out a portion. The table records roughly 180,000 clones, about three quarters of them present only once. After removal of 5 bases from V and 7 bases from J, the junction contained 9 bases not matched to a gene. Germline CDR1 SGHAT, CDR2 FQNNGV. This CDR3 has 14 residues. These data are taken from a study of cytomegalovirus exposure and HLA in healthy donors. Findings and limits, study-wide: A further, later analysis showed that HLA-associated TCR beta chains (compared with equally common others) were more clonally expanded.

Material for sequencing was PBMCs. The chain employs TRBV11-2 and TRBJ2-7, with 9 bases matching TRBD1. The sequence derives from a man in his late teens or twenties in good health and CMV-seronegative. This CDR3 is CASSVGTGRWEQYF. CDR3 nucleotide sequence: TGTGCCAGCAGCGTGGGGACAGGGCGATGGGAGCAGTACTTC. The full variable domain, completed using reference TRBV11-2 and TRBJ2-7, is EAGVAQSPRYKIIEKRQSVAFWCNPISGHATLYWYQQILGQGPKLLIQFQNNGVVDDSQLPKDRFSAERLKGVDSTLKIQPAKLEDSAVYLCASSVGTGRWEQYFGPGTRLTVT.